These 30 T cell receptor beta chains came from one sample sequenced in a study of blood T cell repertoires in COVID-19. The repertoire was sequenced with immunoSEQ multiplex PCR; TCRdb's copy has only in-frame clones and lacks some. The data show roughly 76,000 clones, with more than 75% seen just once and approximately 1.6% held by the top ten. The sequenced sample consisted of peripheral blood. Receptor source: a man aged 50 or older with acute or convalescent COVID-19.

This chain joins TRBV10-3 and TRBJ2-3; TRBD2 matches at 11 bases. From germline, CDR1 is ENHRY and CDR2 SYGVKD. With 9 bases clipped from V and 1 base from J, the junction kept 6 bases outside the gene matches. The CDR3 is 15 amino acids. Here the CDR3 DNA reads TGTGCCATGACGAAGGGACTAGCGGGCACAGATACGCAGTATTTT. Its protein product is CAMTKGLAGTDTQYF.

The chain is built from TRBV9 and TRBJ2-2; the D is unclear. The CDR3 loop spans 13 amino acids. V shed 3 bases and J shed 5 bases, with 8 bases lying between them. Germline loops: CDR1 SGDLS, CDR2 YYNGEE. Here the CDR3 DNA reads TGTGCCAGCAGCGCCCTTAGAACCGGGGAGCTGTTTTTT. Translated, it gives CASSALRTGELFF. The full variable domain, in which reference TRBV9 and TRBJ2-2 provide the parts outside the CDR3, is DSGVTQTPKHLITATGQRVTLRCSPRSGDLSVYWYQQSLDQGLQFLIQYYNGEERAKGNILERFSAQQFPDLHSELNLSSLELGDSALYFCASSALRTGELFFGEGSRLTVL.

The chain links TRBV7-9 to TRBJ1-2, with 12 bases matching TRBD1. From germline, CDR1 is SEHNR and CDR2 FQNEAQ (reference sequence). Losses at the gene ends were 3 bases for V and 7 bases for J; bases not matched to a gene: 9. The CDR3 is 16 residues long. The CDR3 coding sequence is TGTGCCAGCAGCTTCCCCCCGGGACAGGGGGCTGGTGGCTACACCTTC. It translates to CASSFPPGQGAGGYTF.

This chain connects TRBV5-6 to TRBJ1-5, with 9 bases identical to TRBD1. The V segment lost 3 bases and the J segment 1 base; nucleotides outside the gene matches: 8. Per the germline V gene, CDR1 is SGHDT and CDR2 is YYEEEE. The CDR3 runs 17 residues. CDR3 DNA: TGTGCCAGCAGCTCGCGACAGGGGGGTTGGAGCAATCAGCCCCAGCATTTT. Its translation is CASSSRQGGWSNQPQHF.

This clone showed up just once. CDR3 sequence (DNA): TGCGCCAGCAGTGAGCGGCTAGCGGGAGACGAGCAGTACTTC. Its translation is CASSERLAGDEQYF. The chain employs TRBV10-1 and TRBJ2-7; 10 bases match TRBD2. Unmatched junction bases numbered 3, after V lost 2 bases and J lost 5 bases. The CDR3 totals 14 residues. Germline-derived CDR1 and CDR2 are WNHNN and SYGVQD (reference sequence).

The chain couples TRBV24-1 to TRBJ2-3; TRBD2 matches at 9 bases. V shed 12 bases, J shed 5 bases, and the junction held 11 bases outside the gene matches. The CDR3 is 14 residues long. Germline V gene data show CDR1 as KGHDR and CDR2 as SFDVKD. CDR3 coding DNA: TGTGCCCCGGCGCGGGAGGGCGGGCGAGATACGCAGTATTTT. It encodes CAPAREGGRDTQYF.

J is TRBJ2-3 and V is TRBV5-1, with D possibly TRBD2 on 7 matching bases. CDR3 length: 16 amino acids. Trimming stripped 1 base from V and 1 base from J, with 13 bases between. Germline V lookup: CDR1 SGHRS, CDR2 YFSETQ. For the CDR3, the DNA is TGCGCCAGCAGCTTGCTAGGGGGGGCTGGCACAGATACGCAGTATTTT. Translation gives CASSLLGGAGTDTQYF.

This clone was seen only once. The V call is TRBV5-1, the J call TRBJ2-7, with D possibly TRBD1 on 6 matching bases. In germline, CDR1 is SGHRS, CDR2 YFSETQ. Trimming removed 4 bases at V and 2 bases at J, with 10 bases between. The CDR3 contains 13 residues. This CDR3 reads CASSVTGTYEQYF. The CDR3 DNA reads TGCGCCAGCAGCGTAACAGGGACCTACGAGCAGTACTTC.

CDR3 amino acids: CASSGSGTGDNEQFF. CDR3 DNA sequence: TGTGCCAGCAGTGGTTCCGGGACAGGCGACAATGAGCAGTTCTTC. This sequence joins TRBV28 and TRBJ2-1; TRBD1 agrees at 8 bases. Germline CDR1 reads MDHEN; CDR2 reads SYDVKM. J lost 5 bases, V lost 5 bases, and 8 bases had no gene match. CDR3 length: 15 residues. Filled out from reference TRBV28 and TRBJ2-1, the complete variable domain reads DVKVTQSSRYLVKRTGEKVFLECVQDMDHENMFWYRQDPGLGLRLIYFSYDVKMKEKGDIPEGYSVSREKKERFSLILESASTNQTSMYLCASSGSGTGDNEQFFGPGTRLTVL.

The V gene is TRBV4-1, the J gene TRBJ2-2; D ambiguous. Trimming cost V 4 bases and J 4 bases, with 16 bases left between them. The germline V gene encodes CDR1 MGHRA and CDR2 YSYEKL. The CDR3 runs 16 residues. The CDR3 nucleotides are TGCGCCAGCAGCCCTTATAGTAGAGGAGTCACCGGGGAGCTGTTTTTT. Amino acids: CASSPYSRGVTGELFF.

This chain joins TRBV12-3 or TRBV12-4 and TRBJ2-2; the D gene is possibly TRBD1 (6 bases). The V end was cut by 10 bases, the J end by 5 bases, with 8 bases between. This CDR3 is built from 11 residues. DNA for the CDR3: TGTGCCATCACAGGGACCGGGGAGCTGTTTTTT. Its translation: CAITGTGELFF.

J is TRBJ2-7 and V is TRBV5-1; TRBD1 matches 7 bases. Germline assignment: CDR1 SGHRS and CDR2 YFSETQ. V lost 4 bases and J lost 3; bases outside the gene matches: 10. CDR3 size: 15 residues. The CDR3 spells CASSLTGEHIYEQYF. For the CDR3, the DNA is TGCGCCAGCAGCCTAACAGGGGAACATATCTACGAGCAGTACTTC.

CDR3 coding DNA: TGTGCCACCAGCAGCTCACTAGCGGGAGACCCCAATGAGCAGTTCTTC. Amino acid sequence: CATSSSLAGDPNEQFF. The chain links TRBV15 to TRBJ2-1; 11 nucleotides match TRBD2. Germline CDR1 and CDR2: LNHNV and YYDKDF (reference sequence). There are 16 residues in the CDR3. V lost 3 bases and J lost 6; bases outside the gene matches: 7.

The chain employs TRBV6-5 and TRBJ2-1; TRBD2 aligns across 9 bases. Germline-derived CDR1 and CDR2 are MNHEY and SVGAGI. V lost 6 bases, J lost 2 bases, and 5 bases stayed unmatched. This CDR3 spans 15 amino acids. CDR3 DNA sequence: TGTGCCAGCAGAGAGGGACTAGCAGCCTACAATGAGCAGTTCTTC. It specifies CASREGLAAYNEQFF.

V is TRBV6-6 and J is TRBJ1-5, with a possible D match to TRBD1 (5 bases). The CDR3 contains 14 residues. V was trimmed by 5 bases and J by 4 bases, leaving 12 bases between them. Per the germline V gene, CDR1 is MNHNY and CDR2 is SVGAGI (reference sequence). The CDR3 DNA reads TGTGCCAGCAGTCTTCAGGGAGGGAATCAGCCCCAGCATTTT. It is translated as CASSLQGGNQPQHF.

The chain uses TRBV28 and TRBJ2-7, with TRBD2 as a possible D gene (6 bases). Trimming took off 6 bases at V and 0 bases at J, with 12 bases between the two ends. The CDR3 runs 14 residues. The germline CDR1 and CDR2 sequences are MDHEN and SYDVKM. The CDR3 here is CASSPRGISYEQYV. The CDR3 region has the DNA TGTGCCAGCAGCCCACGGGGGATCTCCTACGAGCAGTACGTC.

J is TRBJ1-1 and V is TRBV29-1, with D possibly matching TRBD1 (5 bases). The V gene lost 4 bases and the J gene lost 0 bases, with 9 bases spanning the gap. The CDR3 sequence is 13 residues long. Germline V gene data show CDR1 as SQVTM and CDR2 as ANQGSEA. In nucleotides, the CDR3 is TGCAGCGTTGGACGGGGGATGAACACTGAAGCTTTCTTT. It is translated as CSVGRGMNTEAFF.

The genes are TRBV7-3 and TRBJ2-6, with TRBD1 identical over 8 bases. V lost 5 bases to trimming and J lost 2 bases; unmatched junction nucleotides: 2. The germline V gene encodes CDR1 SGHTA and CDR2 FQGTGA. The CDR3 length is 15 residues. CDR3 DNA: TGTGCCAGCAGCGAACAGGGGGCTGGGGCCAACGTCCTGACTTTC. Translation gives CASSEQGAGANVLTF. The full variable domain, with the rest looked up from reference TRBV7-3 and TRBJ2-6, is GAGVSQTPSNKVTEKGKYVELRCDPISGHTALYWYRQSLGQGPEFLIYFQGTGAADDSGLPNDRFFAVRPEGSVSTLKIQRTERGDSAVYLCASSEQGAGANVLTFGAGSRLTVL.

The CDR3 DNA follows: TGTGCCAGCAGACCTAGTCCCACAGATACGCAGTATTTT. Protein product: CASRPSPTDTQYF. The chain carries TRBV2 and TRBJ2-3; no reliable D call. Germline CDR1 and CDR2: SNHLY and FYNNEI. This CDR3 region has 13 residues. With 6 bases removed from V and 2 bases from J, the gap between germline ends came to 9 bases.

This chain links TRBV13 with TRBJ1-2; D unresolved. The CDR3 sequence is 13 residues long. Germline CDR1 is PRHDT and CDR2 is FYEKMQ (reference sequence). Trimming took off 5 bases at V and 8 bases at J, with 15 bases between the two ends. CDR3 DNA sequence: TGTGCCAGCAGCACTAGTGTTTTTGCCGGCTACACCTTC. This sequence encodes CASSTSVFAGYTF.

The rearrangement uses TRBV5-4 and TRBJ2-1, with D hard to call. Per germline, CDR1 SGHNT and CDR2 YYREEE (reference sequence). This CDR3 region has 11 residues. V was trimmed by 3 bases and J by 8 bases, leaving 6 bases between them. CDR3: CASSSLYEQFF. The CDR3 DNA is TGTGCCAGCAGCTCACTCTATGAGCAGTTCTTC.

The chain is built from TRBV19 and TRBJ1-1; D is possibly TRBD1 (6 bases). Germline CDR1 and CDR2: LNHDA and SQIVND (reference sequence). The V end was cut by 10 bases, the J end by 4 bases, with 19 bases between. The CDR3 contains 14 residues. CDR3 region: CATEPTQQGTEAFF. The CDR3 nucleotides are TGTGCCACCGAACCTACACAACAGGGCACTGAAGCTTTCTTT.

CDR3 residues: CASSPRGGWLHTQYF. The CDR3 DNA reads as TGTGCCAGCAGCCCACGAGGTGGGTGGCTACATACGCAGTATTTT. The rearrangement links TRBV7-9 to TRBJ2-3; D is uncertain. The V gene's germline CDR1 is SEHNR and CDR2 FQNEAQ (reference sequence). V shed 5 bases and J shed 7 bases, with 19 bases lying between them. The CDR3 spans 15 residues.

This sequence joins TRBV18 and TRBJ2-1, with 7 bases fitting TRBD1. This CDR3 spans 13 amino acids. After removal of 5 bases from V and 5 bases from J, the junction contained 3 bases not matched to a gene. Germline assignment: CDR1 KGHSH and CDR2 LQKENI. Written as DNA, the CDR3 is TGTGCCAGCTCAACGGGACAGCACAATGAGCAGTTCTTC. Residues: CASSTGQHNEQFF.

The chain links TRBV18 to TRBJ2-3; 7 positions agree with TRBD1. With V trimmed by 3 bases and J by 4 bases, 7 bases remained unmatched. The CDR3 loop spans 15 amino acids. Germline V lookup: CDR1 KGHSH, CDR2 LQKENI. The CDR3 here is CASSPPGQFPDTQYF. The CDR3 region has the DNA TGTGCCAGCTCACCCCCGGGACAGTTCCCAGATACGCAGTATTTT.

The gene calls are TRBV7-2 and TRBJ2-1, with 11 positions matching TRBD2. The V gene's germline CDR1 is SGHTA and CDR2 FQGNSA. The length of the CDR3 is 17 residues. With 2 bases clipped from V and 7 bases from J, the junction kept 10 bases outside the gene matches. The CDR3 protein is CASSLRFTSGGENEQFF. DNA for the CDR3: TGTGCCAGCAGCTTACGGTTTACTAGCGGGGGTGAAAATGAGCAGTTCTTC.

This chain connects TRBV10-2 to TRBJ2-4, with 8 nucleotides matching TRBD2. The CDR3 sequence is 17 residues long. In germline, CDR1 is WSHSY, CDR2 SAAADI. The V gene end was trimmed by 3 bases and the J gene end by 2 bases; junction bases not matched to a gene: 9. CDR3 DNA sequence: TGCGCCAGCAGTGATTCCGGACTAGCTCTAACCAAAAACATTCAGTACTTC. Its protein product is CASSDSGLALTKNIQYF.

The chain combines TRBV7-9 with TRBJ2-1; TRBD2 matches at 9 bases. The V gene's germline CDR1 is SEHNR and CDR2 FQNEAQ (reference sequence). V trimming: 4 bases; J trimming: 8 bases; junction bases outside the gene matches: 6. The CDR3 consists of 14 residues. The CDR3 loop reads CASSSGTSYHEQFF. The CDR3 DNA reads as TGTGCCAGCAGCTCCGGGACTAGCTATCATGAGCAGTTCTTC.

The CDR3 loop is CAWIDSLGRTDTQYF. CDR3 nucleotides: TGTGCCTGGATCGATAGCCTGGGGAGGACAGATACGCAGTATTTT. V and J are TRBV30 and TRBJ2-3; TRBD2 might be the D (6 bases). V lost 4 bases, J lost 3 bases, and 17 bases lay in between. The V gene's germline CDR1 is GTSNPN and CDR2 SVGIG (reference sequence). The CDR3 is made up of 15 amino acids.

The CDR3 region is CASSPTWGPGELFF. The DNA for the CDR3 is TGTGCCAGCAGCCCGACCTGGGGCCCCGGGGAGCTGTTTTTT. The chain joins TRBV11-2 to TRBJ2-2; D possibly corresponds to TRBD1 (5 bases). Trimming left V 5 bases short and J 6 bases short, with 13 bases between. This CDR3 has 14 residues. Germline V CDR1 and CDR2: SGHAT, FQNNGV.